This section outlines one TCR beta chain sequence together with its context. Its target is unknown. The data stem from a study of T cells in localized non-small cell lung cancer. Regarding the study as a whole: A higher density of T cells in blood coincided with extended overall survival.

This CDR3 is 14 amino acids long. CDR1 and CDR2 (germline): MDHEN, SYDVKM. Trimming stripped 10 bases from V and 5 bases from J, with 20 bases between. Produced via immunoSEQ multiplex PCR; TCRdb's table is partial and in-frame only. The sample carries about 1,400 clones, about 16% recorded once. Sequenced material: normal lung tissue next to the tumor, taken before any cancer treatment. This clonotype was sampled from a female donor over 55 with stage II lung adenocarcinoma. The V call is TRBV28, the J call TRBJ1-1, with D possibly being TRBD1 (6 bases). CDR3 sequence reads: CATFARGLGTEAFF. CDR3 in DNA: TGTGCCACTTTCGCACGGGGGCTGGGTACTGAAGCTTTCTTT.